The rows below give T cell receptor beta chains drawn from one sample of a study of T cell responses to AZD1222 COVID-19 vaccine. Assay used: immunoSEQ multiplex PCR; TCRdb lists only in-frame clones, some missing. The sample records 90,000 or so clones, 70% to 90% being singletons. The material was peripheral blood, obtained on day 0 of AZD1222 vaccination. Source of these receptors: an adult in good health. CDR3s include the opening cysteine and the closing phenylalanine or tryptophan. D genes are given only for firm matches. Clone size appears in some rows only: once, few, many, or a class for an expanded clone.

D gene: TRBD2
clone size: .
V gene: TRBV9
J gene: TRBJ2-3
CDR3 protein: CASSVGLAGGPGDTQYF
CDR3 DNA: TGTGCCAGCAGCGTAGGACTAGCGGGAGGGCCGGGAGATACGCAGTATTTT

D gene: .
clone size: few
V gene: TRBV9
J gene: TRBJ1-1
CDR3 protein: CASSAAINTEAFF
CDR3 DNA: TGTGCCAGCAGCGCAGCGATAAACACTGAAGCTTTCTTT

D gene: .
clone size: .
V gene: TRBV4-1
J gene: TRBJ2-7
CDR3 protein: CASSHDTLGNEQYF
CDR3 DNA: TGCGCCAGCAGCCATGACACCCTGGGCAACGAGCAGTACTTC

D gene: TRBD2
clone size: once
V gene: TRBV10-3
J gene: TRBJ2-7
CDR3 protein: CAISEGGTSGDDEQYF
CDR3 DNA: TGTGCCATCAGTGAAGGAGGGACTAGCGGTGACGACGAGCAGTACTTC

D gene: TRBD2
clone size: .
V gene: TRBV7-2
J gene: TRBJ2-5
CDR3 protein: CASSQGSGSSGETQYF
CDR3 DNA: TGTGCCAGCAGCCAAGGGAGCGGGAGTAGTGGGGAGACCCAGTACTTC

D gene: .
clone size: .
V gene: TRBV15
J gene: TRBJ1-3
CDR3 protein: CATSRDGGSGNTIYF
CDR3 DNA: TGTGCCACCAGCAGAGATGGAGGGTCTGGAAACACCATATATTTT

D gene: .
clone size: .
V gene: TRBV28
J gene: TRBJ2-4
CDR3 protein: CASRLPQAKNIQYF
CDR3 DNA: TGTGCCAGCAGACTACCGCAAGCCAAAAACATTCAGTACTTC

D gene: .
clone size: .
V gene: TRBV21-1
J gene: TRBJ1-5
CDR3 protein: CASSKTQGPDSNQPQHF
CDR3 DNA: TGTGCCAGCAGCAAAACGCAAGGGCCAGATAGCAATCAGCCCCAGCATTTT

D gene: TRBD2
clone size: .
V gene: TRBV28
J gene: TRBJ2-7
CDR3 protein: CASSSSGTSGSYEQYF
CDR3 DNA: TGTGCCAGCAGTTCCTCCGGGACTAGCGGATCCTACGAGCAGTACTTC

D gene: .
clone size: .
V gene: TRBV5-4
J gene: TRBJ2-6
CDR3 protein: CASSLEGPDGLRGANVLTF
CDR3 DNA: TGTGCCAGCAGCTTGGAAGGGCCGGACGGTCTGCGTGGGGCCAACGTCCTGACTTTC

D gene: TRBD1
clone size: .
V gene: TRBV4-3
J gene: TRBJ1-1
CDR3 protein: CASSQRAGGNTEAFF
CDR3 DNA: TGCGCCAGCAGCCAAAGGGCAGGGGGGAACACTGAAGCTTTCTTT

D gene: .
clone size: .
V gene: TRBV7-3
J gene: TRBJ2-2
CDR3 protein: CASSPGNTGELFF
CDR3 DNA: TGTGCCAGCAGCCCGGGGAACACCGGGGAGCTGTTTTTT

D gene: .
clone size: .
V gene: TRBV30
J gene: TRBJ1-1
CDR3 protein: CAWSVRPTRLSEAFF
CDR3 DNA: TGTGCCTGGAGTGTACGTCCTACGCGCCTGAGTGAAGCTTTCTTT

D gene: TRBD1
clone size: .
V gene: TRBV5-1
J gene: TRBJ1-2
CDR3 protein: CASSSLTGQGGYTF
CDR3 DNA: TGCGCCAGCAGCTCGCTGACAGGGCAGGGTGGCTACACCTTC

D gene: TRBD1
clone size: .
V gene: TRBV19
J gene: TRBJ1-2
CDR3 protein: CASSRQGVGTGYTF
CDR3 DNA: TGTGCCAGTAGTAGACAGGGAGTCGGTACTGGCTACACCTTC

D gene: .
clone size: .
V gene: TRBV7-9
J gene: TRBJ1-6
CDR3 protein: CASSGQSLHF
CDR3 DNA: TGTGCCAGCAGCGGGCAATCCCTCCACTTT

D gene: TRBD1
clone size: .
V gene: TRBV6-5
J gene: TRBJ2-7
CDR3 protein: CASTLLGDRDYEQYF
CDR3 DNA: TGTGCCAGCACCCTCCTGGGGGACAGGGACTACGAGCAGTACTTC